The rows below give T cell receptor beta chains drawn from one sample of a study of T cell responses to AZD1222 COVID-19 vaccine. The table came from immunoSEQ multiplex PCR; TCRdb's copy has only in-frame clones and leaves some out. The sample holds around 170,000 clones; about 90% are singletons and the top ten take roughly 12%. Sequencing was performed on peripheral blood, taken 28 days after the second AZD1222 dose. These receptors originate from an adult who received the AZD1222 COVID-19 vaccine. Each CDR3 is given with its conserved first and last residue. The D gene is left open where the match is weak. For some rows the clone size is stated as once, few or many, or as a class when expanded; others skip it.

DNA | CDR3 | V | D | J | size
TGTGCCAGCAACCTATTTGGGGCAGGGGAAGAGACCCAGTACTTC | CASNLFGAGEETQYF | TRBV2 | . | TRBJ2-5 | .
TGTGCCAGCTCACCAGAGGGACAGGAAAACACCGGGGAGCTGTTTTTT | CASSPEGQENTGELFF | TRBV18 | TRBD1 | TRBJ2-2 | .
TGCGCCAGCAGCTTCGGACAGGGGTTATCCGGGGAGCTGTTTTTT | CASSFGQGLSGELFF | TRBV5-1 | TRBD1 | TRBJ2-2 | .
TGTGCCAGCAGTCGAGAAATGAACACTGAAGCTTTCTTT | CASSREMNTEAFF | TRBV6-4 | . | TRBJ1-1 | few
TGCGCCAGCAGTGATCCGGGCAGGAATCAGCCCCAGCATTTT | CASSDPGRNQPQHF | TRBV10-2 | . | TRBJ1-5 | .
TGTGCCAGCAGCACGAGCCCGCGGACAGGGACTGTCGGAGCTTTCTTT | CASSTSPRTGTVGAFF | TRBV3-1/TRBV3-2 | TRBD1 | TRBJ1-1 | .
TGTGCCAGCAGGGTAGCGGGGGCCGGGAACACCGGGGAGCTGTTTTTT | CASRVAGAGNTGELFF | TRBV28 | TRBD2 | TRBJ2-2 | .
TGCGCCAGCAGCTTGGATGATGGGGCCTATGGCTACACCTTC | CASSLDDGAYGYTF | TRBV5-1 | . | TRBJ1-2 | .
TGTGCCAGTAGTACGGACATAACCGGGGAGCTGTTTTTT | CASSTDITGELFF | TRBV19 | . | TRBJ2-2 | .
TGTGCAAGTCGCTTAGCGTGCGGGGGCGGTGGGACCAGCTCCTATAATTCACCCCTCCACTTT | CASRLACGGGGTSSYNSPLHF | TRBV12-2 | . | TRBJ1-6 | .
TGTGCCAGCAGTGCCTCCTCAGGGGAGAGGACTGAAGCTTTCTTT | CASSASSGERTEAFF | TRBV2 | . | TRBJ1-1 | .
TGTGCCAGTAGTATGGGAGGCTGGACTGAAGCTTTCTTT | CASSMGGWTEAFF | TRBV19 | . | TRBJ1-1 | .
TGTGCCAGCAGCGTAGGGTCAGATCTCACAGATACGCAGTATTTT | CASSVGSDLTDTQYF | TRBV9 | . | TRBJ2-3 | .
TGTGCTAGTGGTTTGGTAGGGGCTCCCACAGATACGCAGTATTTT | CASGLVGAPTDTQYF | TRBV12-5 | . | TRBJ2-3 | .
TGTGCCAGCAGCGTAGCTACCAGCGGGGGGGTTCAGACCCAGTACTTC | CASSVATSGGVQTQYF | TRBV9 | TRBD2 | TRBJ2-5 | .
TGTGCCAGCAGCTCTCAAGGGGTGGTAGGAGGCTACACCTTC | CASSSQGVVGGYTF | TRBV7-6 | . | TRBJ1-2 | .